This passage covers 5 T cell receptor beta chains from one sample sequenced in a study of cytomegalovirus exposure and HLA in healthy donors. The PCR was carried out with 60 Vbeta primers and 13 Jbeta primers. Sequencing was performed with immunoSEQ multiplex PCR; in TCRdb, only in-frame clones are kept and a portion is missing. There are roughly 180,000 clones in the sample; roughly four fifths occur only once, and about 1.5% lies in the top ten. The sample consisted of PBMCs. Receptor source: a man younger than 30 in good health and CMV-seronegative.

This clone was observed a few times. The chain employs TRBV28 and TRBJ1-6; tentative D call: TRBD1 (5 bases). The CDR3 extends over 16 amino acids. The V gene's germline CDR1 is MDHEN and CDR2 SYDVKM. V was cut by 4 bases and J by 14 bases, with 24 bases left in between. The CDR3 is CASSSKGREASRALHF. The CDR3 region has the DNA TGTGCCAGCAGTTCCAAGGGCAGGGAAGCCTCACGGGCCCTCCACTTT.

This clone was found once. CDR3 amino acids: CASSPPEAYEAFF. CDR3 DNA sequence: TGTGCCAGCAGTCCCCCGGAAGCGTATGAAGCTTTCTTT. The rearrangement links TRBV6-6 to TRBJ1-1; D gene uncertain. The germline gives CDR1 MNHNY, CDR2 SVGAGI (reference sequence). This CDR3 has 13 amino acids. Deletions cut 5 bases from V and 7 bases from J, with 14 bases between.

The chain recombines TRBV18 with TRBJ1-4, with no clear D. Deletions cut 3 bases from V and 3 bases from J, with 17 bases between. The length of the CDR3 is 17 residues. Germline CDR1 is KGHSH and CDR2 is LQKENI. The chain's CDR3 is CASSPAVFGRANEKLFF. The CDR3 nucleotides read TGTGCCAGCTCACCTGCGGTTTTTGGGAGGGCTAATGAAAAACTGTTTTTT.

The J gene is TRBJ2-3, the V gene TRBV30; D is possibly TRBD2 (5 bases). V dropped 5 bases and J dropped 2 bases, with 11 bases sitting between them. Germline-derived CDR1 and CDR2 are GTSNPN and SVGIG (reference sequence). The CDR3 has 13 residues. CDR3 sequence (DNA): TGTGCCTGGCTACGGGATTACACAGATACGCAGTATTTT. Translated: CAWLRDYTDTQYF.

The chain is built from TRBV30 and TRBJ2-3; D is uncertain. Germline assignment: CDR1 GTSNPN and CDR2 SVGIG (reference sequence). The V end lost 3 bases, the J end lost 1 base, and 8 bases lay between the germline ends. This CDR3 contains 13 residues. CDR3 DNA sequence: TGTGCCTGGAGGATCGCGGGCACAGATACGCAGTATTTT. This encodes CAWRIAGTDTQYF.